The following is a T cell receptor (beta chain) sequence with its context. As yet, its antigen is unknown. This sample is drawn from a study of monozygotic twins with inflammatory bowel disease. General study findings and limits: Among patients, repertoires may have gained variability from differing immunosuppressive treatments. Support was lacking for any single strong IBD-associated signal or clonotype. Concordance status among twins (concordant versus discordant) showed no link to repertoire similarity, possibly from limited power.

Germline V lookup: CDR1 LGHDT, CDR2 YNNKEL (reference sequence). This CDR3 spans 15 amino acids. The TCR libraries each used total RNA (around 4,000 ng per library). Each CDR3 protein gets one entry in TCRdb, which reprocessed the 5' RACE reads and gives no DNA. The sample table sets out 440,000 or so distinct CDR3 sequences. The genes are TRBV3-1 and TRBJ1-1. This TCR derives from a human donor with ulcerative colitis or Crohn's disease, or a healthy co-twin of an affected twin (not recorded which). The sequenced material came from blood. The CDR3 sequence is CACTREGPANTEAFF. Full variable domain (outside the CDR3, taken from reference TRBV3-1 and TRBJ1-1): DTAVSQTPKYLVTQMGNDKSIKCEQNLGHDTMYWYKQDSKKFLKIMFSYNNKELIINETVPNRFSPKSPDKAHLNLHINSLELGDSAVYFCACTREGPANTEAFFGQGTRLTVV.